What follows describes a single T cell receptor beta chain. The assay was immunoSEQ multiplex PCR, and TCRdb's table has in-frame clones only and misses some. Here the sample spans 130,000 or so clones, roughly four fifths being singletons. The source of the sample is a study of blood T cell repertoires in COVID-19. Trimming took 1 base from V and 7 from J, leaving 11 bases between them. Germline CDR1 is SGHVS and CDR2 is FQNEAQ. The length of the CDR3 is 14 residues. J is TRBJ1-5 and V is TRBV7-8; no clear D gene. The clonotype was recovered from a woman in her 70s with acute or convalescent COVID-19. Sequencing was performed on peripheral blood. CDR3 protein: CASSLVEGAQPQHF. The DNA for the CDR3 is TGTGCCAGCAGCTTAGTAGAGGGTGCCCAGCCCCAGCATTTT. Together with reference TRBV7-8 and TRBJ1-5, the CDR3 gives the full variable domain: GAGVSQSPRYKVAKRGQDVALRCDPISGHVSLFWYQQALGQGPEFLTYFQNEAQLDKSGLPSDRFFAERPEGSVSTLKIQRTQQEDSAVYLCASSLVEGAQPQHFGDGTRLSIL.